Listed below are T cell receptor beta chains from one sample, sequenced in a study of T cell repertoires in cytomegalovirus infection. TCRdb re-analysed the reads in MiXCR, keeping a single row per CDR3 protein. In the table there are roughly 250,000 distinct CDR3 sequences, 9% to 15% of which are singletons. Sequenced material: PBMCs. These TCRs come from a human donor in good health (CMV status not recorded). Some clones in this sample may be carry-over from other donors' samples. Each CDR3 is given with its conserved first and last residue. The D gene is left open where the match is weak. Size is stated for part of the rows, as once, few or many counts, or as a class when the clone is expanded.

d_call clone_size j_call v_call cdr3_nt cdr3_aa
. . TRBJ1-5 TRBV28 TGTGCCAGCAGTTCCCCGGGTCCCACCTTGAGCAATCAGCCCCAGCATTTT CASSSPGPTLSNQPQHF
. . TRBJ2-5 TRBV3-1 TGTGCCAGCAGCCAAGATTCGAAGACCCAGTACTTC CASSQDSKTQYF
TRBD2 many TRBJ2-1 TRBV11-3 TGTGCCAGCAGCGCCTCGACTAGCGGAAACTACAATGAGCAGTTCTTC CASSASTSGNYNEQFF
TRBD2 many TRBJ2-1 TRBV7-2 TGTGCCAGCAGCCGCACTAGCGGGAGTTCCAATGAGCAGTTCTTC CASSRTSGSSNEQFF
. . TRBJ1-5 TRBV20-1 TGCAGTGCTAGAGCCAACAAGAATCAGCCCCAGCATTTT CSARANKNQPQHF
TRBD1 many TRBJ1-5 TRBV19 TGTGCCAGTAGTATTCATGCAGGGGGTGAGCAGCCCCAGCATTTT CASSIHAGGEQPQHF
TRBD2 . TRBJ2-1 TRBV7-2 TGTGCCAGCAGCTCTTTGGGGGGGGGCTCCTACAATGAGCAGTTCTTC CASSSLGGGSYNEQFF
TRBD2 many TRBJ2-7 TRBV7-2 TGTGCCAGCAGCTTAGGCACGGGAGGGCCCTACGAGCAGTACTTC CASSLGTGGPYEQYF
. . TRBJ2-3 TRBV11-2 TGTGCCAGCAGCTCCCCGACAGCCTCCTCCACAGATACGCAGTATTTT CASSSPTASSTDTQYF
TRBD2 few TRBJ2-1 TRBV19 TGTGCCAGTACTGGGGGGGTTGGCGGGAGGGTAAGCGATGAGCAGTTCTTC CASTGGVGGRVSDEQFF
. many TRBJ1-2 TRBV11-3 TGTGCCAGCAGCCTAACGGAGGGCTCGAGCTACACCTTC CASSLTEGSSYTF
. many TRBJ2-5 TRBV7-2 TGTGCCAGCAGCTTAGCCCCCGGCTGGGGACAAGAGACCCAGTACTTC CASSLAPGWGQETQYF
TRBD1 many TRBJ1-1 TRBV6-5 TGTGCCAGCAGTATACCAGGGGGACCTGCTTTCTTT CASSIPGGPAFF
TRBD1 few TRBJ1-2 TRBV6-2/TRBV6-3 TGTGCCAGCACCTACAGGGGATATGGCTACACCTTC CASTYRGYGYTF
. . TRBJ1-2 TRBV29-1 TGCAGCGCCTGGGAATTCCGAGGCTACACCTTC CSAWEFRGYTF
. . TRBJ1-2 TRBV29-1 TGCAGCGTTGGAGGGGGTGGCTACACCTTC CSVGGGGYTF
TRBD2 few TRBJ2-2 TRBV4-3 TGCGCCAGCAGCCAAGATTCGGAGCGGGGGGGATCCGGAACCGGGGAGCTGTTTTTT CASSQDSERGGSGTGELFF
. . TRBJ1-5 TRBV12-5 TGTGCTAGTGGTTTGGGTACAGTTAATCAGCCCCAGCATTTT CASGLGTVNQPQHF
. many TRBJ1-4 TRBV7-2 TGTGCCAGCAGCCCAGACTCTGGGGCTAATGAAAAACTGTTTTTT CASSPDSGANEKLFF
. many TRBJ2-7 TRBV11-2 TGTGCCAGCAGCCCAACGGTTTCCCACGAGCAGTACTTC CASSPTVSHEQYF
TRBD1 many TRBJ2-1 TRBV7-2 TGTGCCAGCAGTTCGACGACCCCGGGACAGGGGCCCAATGAGCAGTTCTTC CASSSTTPGQGPNEQFF
TRBD1 . TRBJ2-2 TRBV24-1 TGTGCCACCAGTGATGCCGGGACAGGGTCGAACACCGGGGAGCTGTTTTTT CATSDAGTGSNTGELFF
TRBD1 . TRBJ2-7 TRBV20-1 TGCAGTGCCGGAACGGACAGGGATTACGAGCAGTACTTC CSAGTDRDYEQYF
TRBD2 many TRBJ2-1 TRBV7-9 TGTGCCAGCAGCCCCCTCCCGACTAGCGAGGCAATGGGCAATGAGCAGTTCTTC CASSPLPTSEAMGNEQFF
. many TRBJ2-3 TRBV7-2 TGTGCCAGCAGCCCCGGGTGGGGCGCAGATACGCAGTATTTT CASSPGWGADTQYF
TRBD1 many TRBJ2-7 TRBV7-2 TGTGCCAGCAGCTCGTCCGGGACAGGGCTTTCCTACGAGCAGTACTTC CASSSSGTGLSYEQYF
. many TRBJ2-6 TRBV23-1 TGCGCCAGCAGTCAATCAGGTTTCGGCTGGGTTTTAGTCGGTGGGGCCAACGTCCTGACTTTC CASSQSGFGWVLVGGANVLTF
. many TRBJ2-2 TRBV7-2 TGTGCCAGCAGCTTAGTAGTTGTTGGGACCGGGGAGCTGTTTTTT CASSLVVVGTGELFF
. many TRBJ1-4 TRBV7-6 TGTGCCAGCAGCTCCGGGGGGGGTTTTAATGAAAAACTGTTTTTT CASSSGGGFNEKLFF
. many TRBJ2-1 TRBV20-1 TGCAGTGCTAGACAGGGGTGGAATGAGCAGTTCTTC CSARQGWNEQFF
. . TRBJ2-1 TRBV19 TGTGCCAGTAGTAAGGGGCCGTGGGACAATGAGCAGTTCTTC CASSKGPWDNEQFF
. many TRBJ1-1 TRBV28 TGTGCCAGCAGACACAATCTGAACACTGAAGCTTTCTTT CASRHNLNTEAFF
TRBD1 . TRBJ1-6 TRBV5-1 TGCGCCAGCAGCCAGGGACAGGGCCCAGATAATTCACCCCTCCACTTT CASSQGQGPDNSPLHF
. . TRBJ1-1 TRBV4-3 TGCGCCAGCAGCCAAGTAGCAGGTCGGGCTGAAGCTTTCTTT CASSQVAGRAEAFF
TRBD1 many TRBJ1-1 TRBV12-3/TRBV12-4 TGTGCCAGCAGCAGACAGGGGGCAAACACTGAAGCTTTCTTT CASSRQGANTEAFF
. many TRBJ2-7 TRBV7-2 TGTGCCAGCAGCTTAGAGGACAGCTGGAGCGAGCAGTACTTC CASSLEDSWSEQYF
. . TRBJ2-7 TRBV7-2 TGTGCCAGCAGCTCCCGGCGCAAATCCTACGAGCAGTACTTC CASSSRRKSYEQYF
. few TRBJ2-5 TRBV20-1 TGCAGTGCTAATGGGGGGCAGGAGACCCAGTACTTC CSANGGQETQYF